This T cell receptor beta chain was observed in a study of cytomegalovirus exposure and HLA in healthy donors. The donors, nominally healthy at sampling, likely had unrecorded immune exposures. Per germline, CDR1 GTSNPN and CDR2 SVGIG (reference sequence). V was trimmed by 2 bases and J by 4 bases, leaving 10 bases between them. The CDR3 contains 13 residues. PCR used 60 Vbeta primers and 13 Jbeta primers. TCRdb's table, derived via immunoSEQ multiplex PCR, lists solely in-frame clones and lacks some. This table has some 120,000 clones, around 85% appearing once. The rearrangement links TRBV30 to TRBJ2-3, with D perhaps TRBD1 (6 bases). Sample: PBMCs. The clonotype comes from a woman in her 30s in good health and CMV-seropositive. The CDR3 region is CAWSTKGADTQYF. The CDR3 DNA reads TGTGCCTGGAGTACGAAGGGGGCAGATACGCAGTATTTT.